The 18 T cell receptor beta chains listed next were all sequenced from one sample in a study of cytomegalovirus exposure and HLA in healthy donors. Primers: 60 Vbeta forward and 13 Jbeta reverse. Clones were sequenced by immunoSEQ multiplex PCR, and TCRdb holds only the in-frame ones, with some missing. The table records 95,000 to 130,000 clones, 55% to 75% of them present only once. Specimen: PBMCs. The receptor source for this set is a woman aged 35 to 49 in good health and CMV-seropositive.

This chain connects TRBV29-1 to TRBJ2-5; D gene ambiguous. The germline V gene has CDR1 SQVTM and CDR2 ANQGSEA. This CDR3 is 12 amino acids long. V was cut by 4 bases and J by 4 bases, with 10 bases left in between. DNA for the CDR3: TGCAGCGTTGCCCCGCGGATAGAGACCCAGTACTTC. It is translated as CSVAPRIETQYF.

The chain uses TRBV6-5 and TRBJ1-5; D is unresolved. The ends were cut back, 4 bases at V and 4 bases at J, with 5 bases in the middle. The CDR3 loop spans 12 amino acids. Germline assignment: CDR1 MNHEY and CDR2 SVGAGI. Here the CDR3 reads CASSSTNQPQHF. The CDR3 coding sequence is TGTGCCAGCAGTTCCACTAATCAGCCCCAGCATTTT.

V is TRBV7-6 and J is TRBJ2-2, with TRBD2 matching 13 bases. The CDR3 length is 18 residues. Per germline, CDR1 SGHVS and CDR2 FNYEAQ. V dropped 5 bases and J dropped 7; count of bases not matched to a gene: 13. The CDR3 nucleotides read TGTGCCAGCAGCCCAGCCCCGACTAGCGGGAGGAGGAACGGGGAGCTGTTTTTT. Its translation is CASSPAPTSGRRNGELFF.

The CDR3 reads CASSTLEAGEVISTDTQYF. The CDR3, as DNA: TGTGCCAGCAGTACCCTAGAAGCGGGAGAGGTTATTAGCACAGATACGCAGTATTTT. The V gene is TRBV27, the J gene TRBJ2-3; 8 bases line up with TRBD2. The J segment lost 0 bases and the V segment lost 5 bases, leaving 16 bases of the junction unmatched. Germline V CDR1 and CDR2: MNHEY, SMNVEV (reference sequence). CDR3 length: 19 amino acids.

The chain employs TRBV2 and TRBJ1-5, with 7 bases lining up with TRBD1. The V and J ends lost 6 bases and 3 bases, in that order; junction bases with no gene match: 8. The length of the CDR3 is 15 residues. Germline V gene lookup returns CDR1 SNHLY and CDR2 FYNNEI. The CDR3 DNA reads TGTGCCAGCAGACCCCGGGACAGTCACAATCAGCCCCAGCATTTT. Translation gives CASRPRDSHNQPQHF.

CDR3 loop: CASSLVSSLYYTF. The CDR3 DNA reads as TGTGCCAGCAGTTTAGTTTCTTCGTTATACTACACCTTC. The chain links TRBV28 to TRBJ1-2, with D unresolved. Between the trimmed V and J ends, which lost 2 bases and 10 bases, there was a span of 14 bases. Looked up from germline, CDR1 is MDHEN and CDR2 is SYDVKM. The CDR3 is 13 amino acids.

The CDR3 DNA sequence: TGTGCTAGTGGTTTAATCACAGAAGGGGTGCACGAGCAGTACTTC. The encoded protein is CASGLITEGVHEQYF. The genes are TRBV12-5 and TRBJ2-7; possible D gene TRBD1, 5 bases. Germline V gene sequence: CDR1 LGHNT, CDR2 FRNRAP. V was pared by 3 bases and J by 5 bases, with 17 bases between. The length of the CDR3 is 15 residues.

As DNA, the CDR3 is TGCAGCGCACGGACACGGACAAGCTCCTACGAGCAGTACTTC. It codes for CSARTRTSSYEQYF. The V and J genes are TRBV29-1 and TRBJ2-7, with D perhaps TRBD1 (5 bases). Germline CDR1 and CDR2: SQVTM and ANQGSEA. CDR3 length: 14 residues. The V gene lost 7 bases and the J gene lost 0 bases, with 16 bases spanning the gap.

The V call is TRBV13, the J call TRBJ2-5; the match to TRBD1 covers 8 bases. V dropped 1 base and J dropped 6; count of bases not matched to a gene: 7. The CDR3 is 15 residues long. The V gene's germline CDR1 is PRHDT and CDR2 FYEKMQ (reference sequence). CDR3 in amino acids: CASSLAQGAEKTQYF. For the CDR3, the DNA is TGTGCCAGCAGCTTAGCTCAGGGGGCGGAGAAGACCCAGTACTTC.

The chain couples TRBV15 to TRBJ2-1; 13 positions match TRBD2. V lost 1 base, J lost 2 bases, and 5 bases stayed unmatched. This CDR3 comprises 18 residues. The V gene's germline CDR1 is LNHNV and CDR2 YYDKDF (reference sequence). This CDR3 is CATSRGTSGSVAYNEQFF. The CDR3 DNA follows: TGTGCCACCAGCAGAGGGACTAGCGGGAGCGTCGCCTACAATGAGCAGTTCTTC.

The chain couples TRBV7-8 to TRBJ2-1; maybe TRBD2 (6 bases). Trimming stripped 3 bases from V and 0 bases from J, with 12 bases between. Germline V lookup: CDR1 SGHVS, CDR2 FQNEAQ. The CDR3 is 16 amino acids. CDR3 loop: CASSFYRDSSYNEQFF. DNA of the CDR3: TGTGCCAGCAGCTTTTACCGGGACTCCTCCTACAATGAGCAGTTCTTC. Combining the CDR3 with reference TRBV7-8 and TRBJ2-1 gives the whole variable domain GAGVSQSPRYKVAKRGQDVALRCDPISGHVSLFWYQQALGQGPEFLTYFQNEAQLDKSGLPSDRFFAERPEGSVSTLKIQRTQQEDSAVYLCASSFYRDSSYNEQFFGPGTRLTVL.

The CDR3 nucleotides read TGTGCCAGCAGGACAGTCGGCGAGCAGTACTTC. This codes for CASRTVGEQYF. V and J are TRBV25-1 and TRBJ2-7; possible D gene TRBD1, 5 bases. Germline loops: CDR1 MGHDK, CDR2 SYGVNS. This CDR3 is 11 amino acids long. The V end lost 6 bases, the J end lost 6 bases, and 9 bases lay between the germline ends.

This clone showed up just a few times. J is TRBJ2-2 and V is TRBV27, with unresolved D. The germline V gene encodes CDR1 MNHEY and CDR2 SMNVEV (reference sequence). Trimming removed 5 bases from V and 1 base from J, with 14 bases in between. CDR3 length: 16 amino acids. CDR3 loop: CASSPLQTRNTGELFF. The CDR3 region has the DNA TGTGCCAGCAGTCCTCTCCAGACACGGAACACCGGGGAGCTGTTTTTT.

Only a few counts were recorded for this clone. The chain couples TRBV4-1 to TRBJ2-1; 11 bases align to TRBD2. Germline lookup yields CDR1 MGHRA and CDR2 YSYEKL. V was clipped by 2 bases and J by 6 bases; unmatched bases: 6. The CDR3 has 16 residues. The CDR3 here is CASSQPTSGRTNEQFF. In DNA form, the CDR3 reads TGCGCCAGCAGCCAACCAACTAGCGGGAGAACCAATGAGCAGTTCTTC.

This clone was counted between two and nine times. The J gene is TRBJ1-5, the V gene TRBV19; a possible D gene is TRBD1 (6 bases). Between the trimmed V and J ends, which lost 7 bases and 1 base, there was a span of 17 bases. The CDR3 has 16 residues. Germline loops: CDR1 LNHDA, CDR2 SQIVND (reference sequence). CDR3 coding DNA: TGTGCCAGTACCTCATTTCGGACAGAGAGCAATCAGCCCCAGCATTTT. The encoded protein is CASTSFRTESNQPQHF.

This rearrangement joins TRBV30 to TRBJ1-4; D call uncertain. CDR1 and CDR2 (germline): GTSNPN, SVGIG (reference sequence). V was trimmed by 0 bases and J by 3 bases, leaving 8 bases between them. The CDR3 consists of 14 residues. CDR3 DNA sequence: TGTGCCTGGAGTGTGTCAGGATCTAATGAAAAACTGTTTTTT. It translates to CAWSVSGSNEKLFF.

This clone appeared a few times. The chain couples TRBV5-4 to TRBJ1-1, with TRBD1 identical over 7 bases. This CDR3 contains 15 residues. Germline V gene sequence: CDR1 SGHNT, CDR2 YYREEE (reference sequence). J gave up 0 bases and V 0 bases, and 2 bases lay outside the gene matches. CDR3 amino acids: CASSLATGLNTEAFF. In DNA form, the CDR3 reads TGTGCCAGCAGCTTGGCGACAGGGTTGAACACTGAAGCTTTCTTT.

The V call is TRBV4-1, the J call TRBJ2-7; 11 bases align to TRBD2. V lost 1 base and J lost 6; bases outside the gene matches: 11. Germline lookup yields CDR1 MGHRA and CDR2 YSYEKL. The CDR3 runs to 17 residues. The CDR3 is CASSQVFSGRALLEQYF. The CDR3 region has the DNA TGCGCCAGCAGCCAAGTATTTAGCGGGAGGGCCCTCCTCGAGCAGTACTTC.